Listed below are T cell receptor beta chains from one sample, sequenced in a study of blood T cell repertoires in COVID-19. Profiling relied on immunoSEQ multiplex PCR, and the TCRdb table lists in-frame clones only, not all of them. Of 190,000 or so clones in the sample, 80% to 90% were seen once. Sequencing used peripheral blood. The receptors derive from a man aged 50-60 years with active or convalescent COVID-19. The CDR3 runs from the conserved cysteine through the conserved F or W. The D gene is left open where the match is weak. Only part of the rows carry a size: once, few, many, or a class if the clone is expanded.

V gene	clone size	D gene	J gene	CDR3 protein	CDR3 DNA
TRBV19	NA	TRBD2	TRBJ2-1	CASSISGTSGEQFF	TGTGCCAGTAGTATTTCAGGGACTAGCGGGGAGCAGTTCTTC
TRBV28	NA	NA	TRBJ2-5	CASSQTLEETQYF	TGTGCCAGCAGCCAAACCCTAGAAGAGACCCAGTACTTC
TRBV24-1	NA	TRBD1	TRBJ1-2	CATSDGTDYGYTF	TGTGCCACCAGTGACGGGACAGACTATGGCTACACCTTC
TRBV6-5	NA	TRBD2	TRBJ2-1	CASSGTSGGAGEQFF	TGTGCCAGCAGCGGGACTAGCGGGGGGGCCGGGGAGCAGTTCTTC
TRBV11-1	few	NA	TRBJ2-5	CASSARTGREETQYF	TGTGCCAGCAGCGCCCGGACAGGGAGGGAAGAGACCCAGTACTTC
TRBV7-3	NA	TRBD1	TRBJ2-7	CASSLRLTKGAYYEQYF	TGTGCCAGCAGCTTAAGATTGACGAAGGGGGCTTATTACGAGCAGTACTTC
TRBV6-1	NA	NA	TRBJ1-5	CASSDRQGSNQPQHF	TGTGCCAGCAGTGATCGGCAGGGAAGCAATCAGCCCCAGCATTTT
TRBV6-2/TRBV6-3	NA	TRBD1	TRBJ1-1	CASSTGGYMNTEAFF	TGTGCCAGCAGTACAGGGGGGTACATGAACACTGAAGCTTTCTTT
TRBV10-2	NA	NA	TRBJ2-5	CASSESRETQYF	TGCGCCAGCAGTGAGTCCCGTGAGACCCAGTACTTC
TRBV28	NA	TRBD1	TRBJ1-3	CASSGQGQRNTIYF	TGTGCCAGCAGTGGACAGGGCCAAAGGAACACCATATATTTT
TRBV9	NA	NA	TRBJ1-1	CASSVAGVPNTEAFF	TGTGCCAGCAGCGTAGCGGGGGTCCCGAACACTGAAGCTTTCTTT
TRBV4-1	NA	NA	TRBJ1-2	CASSPGQPYGYTF	TGCGCCAGCAGCCCCGGACAGCCATATGGCTACACCTTC
TRBV27	once	NA	TRBJ2-5	CASSSVRTQETQYF	TGTGCCAGCAGCTCCGTCCGGACACAAGAGACCCAGTACTTC
TRBV7-8	medium-sized	TRBD1	TRBJ1-5	CASSLDRGLRQPQHF	TGTGCCAGCAGCTTGGACAGGGGGCTAAGGCAGCCCCAGCATTTT
TRBV14	NA	NA	TRBJ1-1	CASSAGRLRETNTEAFF	TGTGCCAGCAGCGCGGGGCGTCTGAGGGAGACCAACACTGAAGCTTTCTTT
TRBV7-8	NA	TRBD2	TRBJ2-6	CASSLKLAGGSGANVLTF	TGTGCCAGCAGCTTAAAGCTAGCGGGGGGCTCTGGGGCCAACGTCCTGACTTTC
TRBV5-4	NA	TRBD2	TRBJ2-7	CASSLAGGPGGFYEQYF	TGTGCCAGCAGCCTAGCGGGAGGGCCGGGGGGTTTTTACGAGCAGTACTTC
TRBV2	once	TRBD2	TRBJ2-1	CASSERALAVYNEQFF	TGTGCCAGCAGTGAACGGGCACTAGCGGTCTACAATGAGCAGTTCTTC
TRBV3-1/TRBV3-2	NA	TRBD2	TRBJ2-7	CASSPTTGLLYEQYF	TGTGCCAGCAGCCCAACTACGGGACTACTCTACGAGCAGTACTTC
TRBV19	few	NA	TRBJ2-2	CASSIRAGSNTGELFF	TGTGCCAGTAGTATTCGGGCGGGATCGAACACCGGGGAGCTGTTTTTT
TRBV25-1	few	NA	TRBJ2-1	CASSRVYNEQFF	TGTGCCAGCAGCAGGGTCTACAATGAGCAGTTCTTC
TRBV7-6	NA	NA	TRBJ2-3	CASSLGGGPRTDTQYF	TGTGCCAGCAGCTTAGGGGGGGGCCCTCGCACAGATACGCAGTATTTT
TRBV27	NA	TRBD1	TRBJ1-5	CASSFGTGNQPQHF	TGTGCCAGCAGTTTTGGGACAGGTAATCAGCCCCAGCATTTT
TRBV3-1/TRBV3-2	NA	NA	TRBJ2-1	CASRQGGYNEQFF	TGTGCCAGCAGGCAGGGGGGATACAATGAGCAGTTCTTC
TRBV29-1	NA	TRBD2	TRBJ2-5	CSVGGTSGVETQYF	TGCAGCGTCGGCGGGACTAGCGGTGTTGAGACCCAGTACTTC
TRBV6-5	NA	NA	TRBJ1-4	CASSYTELFF	TGTGCCAGCAGTTACACGGAACTGTTTTTT
TRBV11-2	NA	NA	TRBJ1-3	CASSGGGRRSGNTIYF	TGTGCCAGCAGCGGTGGAGGGAGGCGGTCTGGAAACACCATATATTTT
TRBV10-3	NA	TRBD1	TRBJ2-7	CAIRGTASSYEQYF	TGTGCCATCAGGGGGACAGCGAGCTCCTACGAGCAGTACTTC
TRBV2	NA	NA	TRBJ2-1	CATTNLQGFNEQFF	TGTGCCACCACCAATCTACAGGGATTCAATGAGCAGTTCTTC
TRBV19	NA	NA	TRBJ2-6	CASSILQASGANVLTF	TGTGCCAGTAGTATTCTGCAGGCCTCTGGGGCCAACGTCCTGACTTTC
TRBV7-6	NA	TRBD1	TRBJ1-1	CASRSGQGSGAFF	TGTGCCAGCAGAAGCGGACAGGGGAGTGGGGCTTTCTTT
TRBV7-2	NA	NA	TRBJ1-1	CASSIQTGNTEAFF	TGTGCCAGCAGCATTCAGACGGGGAACACTGAAGCTTTCTTT
TRBV28	NA	TRBD1	TRBJ1-5	CASRETGGRNQPQHF	TGTGCCAGCAGAGAGACAGGGGGCCGGAATCAGCCCCAGCATTTT
TRBV30	NA	TRBD2	TRBJ2-7	CAHSGRNYEQYF	TGTGCCCACAGCGGGAGGAACTACGAGCAGTACTTC
TRBV7-9	once	NA	TRBJ2-1	CASSPLAGHNEQFF	TGTGCCAGCAGCCCGCTAGCTGGCCACAATGAGCAGTTCTTC
TRBV6-2/TRBV6-3	once	NA	TRBJ1-2	CASSQASGYTF	TGTGCCAGCAGTCAAGCTAGTGGCTACACCTTC
TRBV30	NA	NA	TRBJ1-6	CASHRRNNSPLHF	TGTGCCTCCCACAGACGGAATAATTCACCCCTCCACTTT
TRBV7-8	few	TRBD1	TRBJ1-5	CASSLGGGSDQPQHF	TGTGCCAGCAGCTTAGGAGGGGGCAGCGATCAGCCCCAGCATTTT
TRBV7-9	NA	NA	TRBJ1-5	CASSVGASFQPQHF	TGTGCCAGCAGCGTTGGAGCCTCGTTTCAGCCCCAGCATTTT
TRBV15	NA	TRBD1	TRBJ1-5	CATSREPGGNQPQHF	TGTGCCACCAGCAGAGAGCCAGGGGGGAATCAGCCCCAGCATTTT